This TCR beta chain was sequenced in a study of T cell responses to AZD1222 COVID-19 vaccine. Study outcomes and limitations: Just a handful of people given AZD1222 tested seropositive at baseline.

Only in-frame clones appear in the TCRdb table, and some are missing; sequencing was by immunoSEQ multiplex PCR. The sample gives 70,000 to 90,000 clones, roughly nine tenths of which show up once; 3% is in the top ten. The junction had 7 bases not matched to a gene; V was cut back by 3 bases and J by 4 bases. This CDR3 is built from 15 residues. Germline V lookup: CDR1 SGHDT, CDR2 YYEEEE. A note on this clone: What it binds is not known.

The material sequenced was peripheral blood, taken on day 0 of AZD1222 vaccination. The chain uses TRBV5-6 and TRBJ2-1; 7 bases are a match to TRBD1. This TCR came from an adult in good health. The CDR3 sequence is CASSSPGTAYNEQFF. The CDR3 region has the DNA TGTGCCAGCAGCTCACCCGGGACAGCGTACAATGAGCAGTTCTTC.